This entry describes one T cell receptor beta chain. This sample is drawn from a study of cytomegalovirus exposure and HLA in healthy donors. The CDR3 covers 15 residues. The germline gives CDR1 SGHKS, CDR2 YYEKEE (reference sequence). V dropped 5 bases and J dropped 1; count of bases not matched to a gene: 8. A multiplex PCR was run with 60 Vbeta primers and 13 Jbeta primers. Profiling relied on immunoSEQ multiplex PCR, and the TCRdb table lists in-frame clones only, not all of them. Of 100,000 to 150,000 clones listed, over 15% were seen once; the top ten hold 1.9%. Specimen: PBMCs. The chain links TRBV5-5 to TRBJ2-7; TRBD1 agrees at 8 bases. The receptor was derived from a young woman in good health and CMV-seronegative. CDR3 residues: CASRDGQGISYEQYF. The CDR3 DNA follows: TGTGCCAGCAGGGATGGACAGGGTATATCCTACGAGCAGTACTTC. The full variable domain, with the rest looked up from reference TRBV5-5 and TRBJ2-7, is DAGVTQSPTHLIKTRGQQVTLRCSPISGHKSVSWYQQVLGQGPQFIFQYYEKEERGRGNFPDRFSARQFPNYSSELNVNALLLGDSALYLCASRDGQGISYEQYFGPGTRLTVT.